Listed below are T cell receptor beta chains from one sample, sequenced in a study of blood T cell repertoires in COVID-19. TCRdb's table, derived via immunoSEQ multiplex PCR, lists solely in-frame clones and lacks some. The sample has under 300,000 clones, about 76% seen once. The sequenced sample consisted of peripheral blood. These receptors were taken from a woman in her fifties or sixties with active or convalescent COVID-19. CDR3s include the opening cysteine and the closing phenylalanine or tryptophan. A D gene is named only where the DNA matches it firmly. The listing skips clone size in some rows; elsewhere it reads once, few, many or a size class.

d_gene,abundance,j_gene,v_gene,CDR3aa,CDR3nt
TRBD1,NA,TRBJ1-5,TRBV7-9,CASSLGGTGGFQPQHF,TGTGCCAGCAGCTTAGGCGGGACAGGGGGCTTTCAGCCCCAGCATTTT
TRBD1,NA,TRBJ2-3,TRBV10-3,CAISDDRVSTDTQYF,TGTGCCATCAGTGATGACAGGGTTAGCACAGATACGCAGTATTTT
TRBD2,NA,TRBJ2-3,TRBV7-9,CASSSPLERGTTDTQYF,TGTGCCAGCAGCTCCCCACTCGAGCGGGGCACCACAGATACGCAGTATTTT
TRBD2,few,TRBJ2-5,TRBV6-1,CASSDSFSGGWGTQYF,TGTGCCAGCAGTGATAGCTTTAGCGGGGGCTGGGGGACCCAGTACTTC
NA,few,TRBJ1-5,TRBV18,CASSPLGTANSNQPQHF,TGTGCCAGCTCACCACTTGGGACTGCGAATAGCAATCAGCCCCAGCATTTT
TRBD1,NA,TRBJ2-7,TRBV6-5,CASSLGGAGPYEQYF,TGTGCCAGCAGCTTAGGGGGCGCAGGCCCCTACGAGCAGTACTTC
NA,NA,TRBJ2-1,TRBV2,CASRFMSSYNEQFF,TGTGCCAGCAGATTCATGAGCTCCTACAATGAGCAGTTCTTC
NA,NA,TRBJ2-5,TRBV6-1,CASSEEGRSRETQYF,TGTGCCAGCAGTGAAGAGGGGCGTAGTAGGGAGACCCAGTACTTC
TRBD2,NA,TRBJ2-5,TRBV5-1,CASSPGTSGGPEETQYF,TGCGCCAGCAGCCCCGGGACTAGCGGGGGGCCAGAAGAGACCCAGTACTTC
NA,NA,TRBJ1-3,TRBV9,CASSALPGTTRNTIYF,TGTGCCAGCAGCGCCCTACCCGGGACAACCAGAAACACCATATATTTT
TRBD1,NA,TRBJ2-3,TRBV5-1,CASSSTIATGAGDTQYF,TGCGCCAGCAGCTCGACCATCGCGACAGGGGCCGGAGATACGCAGTATTTT
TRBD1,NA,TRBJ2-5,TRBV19,CASNRGPQETQYF,TGTGCCAGTAACAGGGGCCCCCAAGAGACCCAGTACTTC
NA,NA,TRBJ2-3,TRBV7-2,CASSLVETSITDTQYF,TGTGCCAGCAGCTTAGTTGAGACTAGTATCACAGATACGCAGTATTTT
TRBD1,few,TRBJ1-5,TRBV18,CASSPGYRGDQPQHF,TGTGCCAGCTCACCGGGCTACAGGGGGGATCAGCCCCAGCATTTT
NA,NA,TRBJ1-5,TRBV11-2,CASSLTGSRPQHF,TGTGCCAGCAGCTTAACAGGCAGCAGGCCCCAGCATTTT
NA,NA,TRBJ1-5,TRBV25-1,CASSGTGYNQPQHF,TGTGCCAGCAGTGGTACAGGTTACAATCAGCCCCAGCATTTT
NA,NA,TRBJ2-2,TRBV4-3,CASSQEPPPGGRWTGELFF,TGCGCCAGCAGCCAAGAACCCCCCCCCGGGGGGCGTTGGACCGGGGAGCTGTTTTTT
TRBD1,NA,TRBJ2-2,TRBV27,CASSLMGQEVPGELFF,TGTGCCAGCAGTTTAATGGGACAGGAGGTGCCCGGGGAGCTGTTTTTT
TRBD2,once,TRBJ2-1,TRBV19,CASGLLAGSYNEQFF,TGTGCCAGTGGCCTTCTAGCGGGGTCCTACAATGAGCAGTTCTTC
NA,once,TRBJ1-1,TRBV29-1,CSVEDLRGGTEAFF,TGCAGCGTTGAAGATCTAAGGGGGGGCACTGAAGCTTTCTTT
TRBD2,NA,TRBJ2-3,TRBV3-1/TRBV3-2,CASSGGSGGAPDTQYF,TGTGCCAGCAGCGGGGGCAGCGGGGGGGCACCAGATACGCAGTATTTT
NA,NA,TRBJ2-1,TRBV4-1,CASSQDWTDYNEQFF,TGCGCCAGCAGCCAAGATTGGACAGATTACAATGAGCAGTTCTTC
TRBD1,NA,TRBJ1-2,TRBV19,CASSMTGQTYGYTF,TGTGCCAGTAGTATGACAGGGCAAACCTATGGCTACACCTTC
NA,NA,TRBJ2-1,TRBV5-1,CASSQEGFQPNEQFF,TGCGCCAGCAGCCAGGAGGGTTTTCAGCCCAATGAGCAGTTCTTC
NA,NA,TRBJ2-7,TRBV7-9,CASSLSQGDEQYF,TGTGCCAGCAGCTTATCGCAGGGCGACGAGCAGTACTTC
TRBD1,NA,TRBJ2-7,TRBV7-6,CASSHRGSYEQYF,TGTGCCAGCAGCCACAGGGGTTCCTACGAGCAGTACTTC
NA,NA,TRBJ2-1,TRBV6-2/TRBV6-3,CASSLTDGSLPYNEQFF,TGTGCCAGCAGTCTTACGGATGGGAGTCTGCCCTACAATGAGCAGTTCTTC
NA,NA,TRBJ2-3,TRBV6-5,CASKEGFSTDTQYF,TGTGCCAGCAAGGAGGGCTTCAGCACAGATACGCAGTATTTT
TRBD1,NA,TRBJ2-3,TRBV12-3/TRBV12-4,CASRTGADTQYF,TGTGCCAGCAGGACAGGGGCAGATACGCAGTATTTT
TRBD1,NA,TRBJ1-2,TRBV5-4,CASSLAGTDGYGYTF,TGTGCCAGCAGCTTGGCCGGGACAGACGGCTATGGCTACACCTTC
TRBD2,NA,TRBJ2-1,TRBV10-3,CAISASSGGAGNEQFF,TGTGCCATCAGTGCCTCTAGCGGGGGGGCCGGGAATGAGCAGTTCTTC
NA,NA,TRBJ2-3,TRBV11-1,CASSPIGADTQYF,TGTGCCAGCAGCCCGATCGGGGCAGATACGCAGTATTTT
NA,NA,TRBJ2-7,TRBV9,CASSVAPQGTYEQYF,TGTGCCAGCAGCGTAGCCCCGCAGGGTACCTACGAGCAGTACTTC
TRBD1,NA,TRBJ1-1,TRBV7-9,CASRGTANTEAFF,TGTGCCAGCAGGGGGACAGCGAACACTGAAGCTTTCTTT
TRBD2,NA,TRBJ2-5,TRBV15,CATSRQGGLETQYF,TGTGCCACCAGCAGACAGGGAGGGTTGGAGACCCAGTACTTC
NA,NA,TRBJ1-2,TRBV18,CASSPPRDNYGYTF,TGTGCCAGCTCACCACCCCGGGATAACTATGGCTACACCTTC
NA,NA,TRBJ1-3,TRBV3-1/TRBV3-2,CASSQGGFGNTIYF,TGTGCCAGCAGCCAGGGGGGATTTGGAAACACCATATATTTT
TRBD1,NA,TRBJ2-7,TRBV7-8,CASSPLTGGEYEQYF,TGTGCCAGCAGCCCCCTGACAGGGGGGGAGTACGAGCAGTACTTC
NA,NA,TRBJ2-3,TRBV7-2,CASAVPLDQDTQYF,TGTGCCAGCGCGGTCCCCCTAGATCAAGATACGCAGTATTTT
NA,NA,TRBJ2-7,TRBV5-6,CASSFLVTGDKYEQYF,TGTGCCAGCAGCTTTCTCGTTACCGGGGACAAGTACGAGCAGTACTTC
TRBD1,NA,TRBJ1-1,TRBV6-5,CASSYQGGTEAFF,TGTGCCAGCAGTTATCAGGGGGGCACTGAAGCTTTCTTT
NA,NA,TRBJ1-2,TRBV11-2,CASSPGSGNGYTF,TGTGCCAGCAGCCCCGGGTCGGGGAATGGCTACACCTTC
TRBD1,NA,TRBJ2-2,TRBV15,CATSREDRSHTGELFF,TGTGCCACCAGCAGAGAGGACAGGAGTCACACCGGGGAGCTGTTTTTT
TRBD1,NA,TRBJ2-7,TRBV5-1,CASSSGQSYEQYF,TGCGCCAGCAGCTCGGGACAGTCCTACGAGCAGTACTTC
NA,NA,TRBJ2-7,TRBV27,CASSLFADRPEDEQYF,TGTGCCAGCAGTTTATTCGCCGACAGGCCGGAGGACGAGCAGTACTTC
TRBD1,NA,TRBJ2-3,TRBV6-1,CASSEGRQGTRITDTQYF,TGTGCCAGCAGTGAGGGAAGACAGGGGACCCGAATCACAGATACGCAGTATTTT
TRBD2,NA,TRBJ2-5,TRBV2,CASARGLGRQETQYF,TGTGCCAGCGCCCGAGGACTAGGCCGCCAAGAGACCCAGTACTTC
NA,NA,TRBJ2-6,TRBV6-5,CASREGKAGANVLTF,TGTGCCAGCAGGGAGGGAAAGGCTGGGGCCAACGTCCTGACTTTC
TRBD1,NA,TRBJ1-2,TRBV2,CASSEYGTGYGYTF,TGTGCCAGCAGTGAATATGGGACAGGGTATGGCTACACCTTC
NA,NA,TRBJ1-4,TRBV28,CASSFPGVNEKLFF,TGTGCCAGCAGTTTCCCCGGGGTTAATGAAAAACTGTTTTTT
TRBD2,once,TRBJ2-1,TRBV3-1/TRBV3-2,CASSQGGGAVNEQFF,TGTGCCAGCAGCCAGGGCGGGGGGGCCGTAAATGAGCAGTTCTTC
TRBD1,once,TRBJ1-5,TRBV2,CASSAPTGILGQPQHF,TGTGCCAGCAGTGCCCCGACAGGGATCTTAGGCCAGCCCCAGCATTTT
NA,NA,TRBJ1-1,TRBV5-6,CASSLAAEAFF,TGTGCCAGCAGCTTGGCCGCTGAAGCTTTCTTT
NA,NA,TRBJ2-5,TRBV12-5,CASGLVTYFGETQYF,TGTGCTAGTGGTTTGGTGACATACTTCGGAGAGACCCAGTACTTC
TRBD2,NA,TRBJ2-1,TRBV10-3,CAISELAGNYNEQFF,TGTGCCATCAGTGAGCTAGCGGGGAACTACAATGAGCAGTTCTTC
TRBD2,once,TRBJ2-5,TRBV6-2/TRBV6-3,CASSYVGTRDETQYF,TGTGCCAGCAGTTACGTAGGGACTAGGGATGAGACCCAGTACTTC
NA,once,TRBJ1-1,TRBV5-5,CASSSTPGNTEAFF,TGTGCCAGCAGCTCAACGCCAGGGAATACTGAAGCTTTCTTT
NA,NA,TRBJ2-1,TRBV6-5,CASSYQDSYNEQFF,TGTGCCAGCAGTTACCAGGACAGCTACAATGAGCAGTTCTTC
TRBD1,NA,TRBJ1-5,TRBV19,CASTRDRGMPQHF,TGTGCCAGTACCCGGGACAGGGGTATGCCCCAGCATTTT